A single sample gave rise to the 14 T cell receptor beta chains below, sequenced in a study of immune evolution from preneoplasia to lung adenocarcinoma. Some clones are missing from TCRdb's copy, which holds only in-frame ones; the method was immunoSEQ multiplex PCR. The data contain 3,500 to 5,000 clones, more than 65% of them singletons. The sample taken for sequencing was FFPE invasive lung adenocarcinoma tissue. These receptors were collected from a person between 35 and 59 years old with lung adenocarcinoma. Some clones in this sample may be carry-over from other donors' samples.

V and J are TRBV28 and TRBJ2-2, with D unclear. This CDR3 contains 14 residues. The germline V gene has CDR1 MDHEN and CDR2 SYDVKM. V was shortened by 5 bases and J by 6 bases, with 13 bases between the two germline ends. This chain's CDR3 is CASSLRVMSGELFF. DNA of the CDR3: TGTGCCAGCAGTCTTAGGGTTATGTCCGGGGAGCTGTTTTTT. The full variable domain, its missing parts supplied by reference TRBV28 and TRBJ2-2, is DVKVTQSSRYLVKRTGEKVFLECVQDMDHENMFWYRQDPGLGLRLIYFSYDVKMKEKGDIPEGYSVSREKKERFSLILESASTNQTSMYLCASSLRVMSGELFFGEGSRLTVL.

This clone has just one count. V usage is TRBV29-1 and J usage is TRBJ2-3; D could derive from TRBD1 or TRBD2 (5 bases each). The V and J ends lost 3 bases and 2 bases respectively, with 15 bases between them. The germline V gene has CDR1 SQVTM and CDR2 ANQGSEA. The CDR3 length is 15 residues. CDR3 region: CSVESRERNTDTQYF. The CDR3 DNA sequence: TGCAGCGTTGAGTCCAGGGAGAGGAACACAGATACGCAGTATTTT.

The V and J genes are TRBV30 and TRBJ1-2; D not certain. CDR1 GTSNPN and CDR2 SVGIG come from the germline V gene (reference sequence). The CDR3 totals 15 residues. V was clipped by 0 bases and J by 2 bases, with 13 bases between them. CDR3 residues: CAWSVSRGGNYGYTF. The CDR3 DNA reads as TGTGCCTGGAGTGTGTCCCGCGGAGGAAACTATGGCTACACCTTC.

This clone was seen a handful of times. The V call is TRBV19, the J call TRBJ1-3; D unclear. CDR3 length equals 14 residues. Per germline, CDR1 LNHDA and CDR2 SQIVND (reference sequence). Trimming removed 7 bases from V and 3 bases from J, with 13 bases in between. The CDR3 spells CASTRVASGNTIYF. CDR3 DNA sequence: TGTGCCAGTACTAGGGTGGCAAGTGGAAACACCATATATTTT.

The genes are TRBV29-1 and TRBJ2-7, with 8 bases lining up with TRBD1. The V gene end was trimmed by 0 bases and the J gene end by 4 bases; junction bases not matched to a gene: 5. This CDR3 is 14 amino acids long. The germline V gene encodes CDR1 SQVTM and CDR2 ANQGSEA. CDR3 nucleotides: TGCAGCGTTGAAGATCAGGGGGCGGGATACGAGCAGTACTTC. It is translated as CSVEDQGAGYEQYF.

The chain has TRBV30 and TRBJ2-7; D gene ambiguous. The germline V gene has CDR1 GTSNPN and CDR2 SVGIG (reference sequence). The CDR3 is 12 amino acids. The V end lost 2 bases, the J end lost 2 bases, and 7 bases lay between the germline ends. The CDR3 is CAWSIEAYEQYF. The CDR3 region has the DNA TGTGCCTGGAGTATAGAGGCCTACGAGCAGTACTTC.

V and J are TRBV30 and TRBJ2-1; no firm D call. The germline V and J ends were trimmed by 0 bases and 5 bases, with 8 bases remaining between them. The CDR3 covers 13 residues. Germline V CDR1 and CDR2: GTSNPN, SVGIG (reference sequence). CDR3 nucleotide sequence: TGTGCCTGGAGTGTCTCGAGCAACAATGAGCAGTTCTTC. Protein: CAWSVSSNNEQFF. The full variable domain, with the rest looked up from reference TRBV30 and TRBJ2-1, is SQTIHQWPATLVQPVGSPLSLECTVEGTSNPNLYWYRQAAGRGLQLLFYSVGIGQISSEVPQNLSASRPQDRQFILSSKKLLLSDSGFYLCAWSVSSNNEQFFGPGTRLTVL.

In this sample, this clone turned up once. The gene calls are TRBV2 and TRBJ1-5; TRBD1 matches 11 bases. The CDR3 runs 13 residues. CDR1 SNHLY and CDR2 FYNNEI come from the germline V gene. V was pared by 6 bases and J by 6 bases, with 1 base of the junction left unmatched. CDR3 sequence (DNA): TGTGCCAGCAGAGGGACAGGGGGTCAGCCCCAGCATTTT. Translating it yields CASRGTGGQPQHF.

The chain employs TRBV7-2 and TRBJ2-2; maybe TRBD1 (5 bases). Germline CDR1 is SGHTA and CDR2 is FQGNSA. V was pared by 2 bases and J by 7 bases, with 17 bases between. The CDR3 totals 16 residues. CDR3 coding DNA: TGTGCCAGCAGCTTACAACAGGTTTCGTTGGTCGGGGAGCTGTTTTTT. It yields the protein CASSLQQVSLVGELFF.

The rearrangement links TRBV2 to TRBJ1-2, with D perhaps matching TRBD1 (6 bases). Germline-derived CDR1 and CDR2 are SNHLY and FYNNEI. V lost 2 bases to trimming and J lost 5 bases, with 12 bases between them. CDR3 size: 14 residues. CDR3 protein: CASSENRVEYGYTF. DNA for the CDR3: TGTGCCAGCAGTGAAAACAGGGTGGAGTATGGCTACACCTTC.

V gene TRBV30 combines with J gene TRBJ2-1, with TRBD1 matching over 7 bases. Per the germline V gene, CDR1 is GTSNPN and CDR2 is SVGIG (reference sequence). V shed 5 bases and J 5 bases; nucleotides not matched to a gene: 9. The CDR3 has 14 amino acids. CDR3 sequence reads: CAWGNRGWDNEQFF. The DNA of the CDR3 is TGTGCCTGGGGGAACAGGGGTTGGGACAATGAGCAGTTCTTC.

This clone showed up just a few times. The chain joins TRBV1 to TRBJ2-1; the DNA was not compared with TRBD2, the D call given in the table. TRBV1 is annotated as a pseudogene. The CDR3 length is 15 residues. CDR3 amino acids: CTSSQGSGRSNEQFF. CDR3 nucleotides: TGCACCAGCAGCCAGGGTAGCGGGAGGAGCAATGAGCAGTTCTTC.

V and J are TRBV10-2 and TRBJ1-4, with unresolved D. Deletions cut 4 bases from V and 7 bases from J, with 13 bases between. Germline V gene sequence: CDR1 WSHSY, CDR2 SAAADI. This CDR3 comprises 14 residues. CDR3 in amino acids: CASSGLGRGEKLFF. In nucleotides, the CDR3 is TGCGCCAGCAGTGGCCTCGGACGTGGTGAAAAACTGTTTTTT.

The chain is built from TRBV6-1 and TRBJ1-4; 8 bases map to TRBD1. Trimming took 8 bases from V and 6 from J; bases not matched to a gene: 11. The CDR3 extends over 15 amino acids. Per germline, CDR1 MNHNS and CDR2 SASEGT. Here the CDR3 reads CASLSLDRGYEKLFF. CDR3 sequence (DNA): TGTGCCAGCCTATCTTTAGACAGGGGATATGAAAAACTGTTTTTT.